This T cell receptor beta chain was retrieved from a study of cytomegalovirus exposure and HLA in healthy donors. About the research overall: Findings of an earlier analysis included some 120 million unique TCR beta sequences from roughly 200 million T cells.

V gave up 4 bases and J gave up 3 bases; unmatched junction bases: 10. The CDR3 covers 16 residues. Germline-derived CDR1 and CDR2 are SGHDT and YYEEEE. The sample holds a few counts of this clone. Primers: 60 Vbeta forward and 13 Jbeta reverse. The protocol was immunoSEQ multiplex PCR, while the TCRdb copy is restricted to in-frame clones and leaves out a portion. The table records 150,000 to 200,000 clones, 60% to 80% of them present only once. The chain links TRBV5-6 to TRBJ2-5; 9 positions match TRBD1. The clonotype comes from a man in his late teens or twenties in good health and CMV-seropositive. Source material: PBMCs. The CDR3 sequence: CASSPIDRGMEETQYF. The CDR3 DNA is TGTGCCAGCAGCCCAATAGACAGGGGGATGGAAGAGACCCAGTACTTC. Using reference TRBV5-6 and TRBJ2-5 for the parts outside the CDR3, the full variable domain is DAGVTQSPTHLIKTRGQQVTLRCSPKSGHDTVSWYQQALGQGPQFIFQYYEEEERQRGNFPDRFSGHQFPNYSSELNVNALLLGDSALYLCASSPIDRGMEETQYFGPGTRLLVL.